This section outlines one T cell receptor beta chain sequence together with its context. This sample was taken from a study of blood T cell repertoires in COVID-19. Study as a whole: The study drew acute and convalescent COVID-19 samples from the United States, Italy and Spain.

Cohort assignment relied on participant-reported clinical history. Repertoires were generated with immunoSEQ multiplex PCR, while TCRdb's copy carries only in-frame clones and drops some. The table shows around 400,000 clones, with roughly 86% occurring only once. This sequence originates from a woman in her 30s who had recovered from COVID-19. The sequenced sample consisted of PBMCs or T cells enriched from blood (not recorded which).

The chain's CDR3 is CASSVSLPNTEAFF. The CDR3 DNA sequence: TGTGCCAGCAGTGTCAGTCTCCCGAACACTGAAGCTTTCTTT. The chain links TRBV2 to TRBJ1-1, with D uncertain. Germline CDR1 and CDR2: SNHLY and FYNNEI. This CDR3 contains 14 residues. V was trimmed by 4 bases and J by 1 base, leaving 10 bases between them.